This T cell receptor (beta chain) originates from a study of identical twins. The CDR3 is 17 amino acids. Trimming cost V 1 base and J 4 bases; bases outside gene matches: 8. Per germline, CDR1 MGHDK and CDR2 SYGVNS. Using its own MiXCR run on the 5' RACE reads, TCRdb lists one record per CDR3 protein. Among 450,000 or so distinct CDR3 sequences listed, 20% to 25% were seen once. Another study also made use of these data, one on T cells expressing NK-cell markers. This second study says: Sorted CD3+CD56+NKG2C+, CD3+CD56+NKG2C- and CD3+CD56-NKG2C+ T cells provided the TCR beta repertoires.

The chain has TRBV25-1 and TRBJ2-3; 10 nucleotides agree with TRBD2. This clonotype originated in a woman in her late teens or twenties in good health. The specimen was CD4+ T cells sorted from blood. The CDR3 DNA sequence: TGTGCCAGCAGTGAATCTGGAAGCGGGAGGGCCTCAGATACGCAGTATTTT. Its translation: CASSESGSGRASDTQYF.